The 19 T cell receptor beta chains given below trace back to one sample, sequenced in a study of cytomegalovirus exposure and HLA in healthy donors. Only in-frame clones appear in the TCRdb table, and some are missing; sequencing was by immunoSEQ multiplex PCR. The sample shows about 110,000 clones, around 89% of them seen only once. The sequenced sample consisted of PBMCs. The source of these receptors is a woman in her twenties or thirties in good health and CMV-seropositive.

The chain recombines TRBV7-9 with TRBJ2-7; 11 bases map to TRBD1. From germline, CDR1 is SEHNR and CDR2 FQNEAQ (reference sequence). The junction had 6 bases not matched to a gene; V was cut back by 1 base and J by 1 base. This CDR3 comprises 17 residues. The CDR3 loop is CASSLGTGGLGSYEQYF. The CDR3 DNA reads TGTGCCAGCAGCTTAGGGACAGGGGGCTTGGGATCCTACGAGCAGTACTTC.

The chain has TRBV2 and TRBJ2-3, with 12 bases matching TRBD2. The CDR3 runs to 15 residues. CDR1 and CDR2 (germline): SNHLY, FYNNEI. The ends lost 4 bases at V and 4 bases at J; junction bases unmatched: 3. The CDR3 loop reads CASSGASGRADTQYF. DNA of the CDR3: TGTGCCAGCAGTGGGGCTAGCGGGAGGGCAGATACGCAGTATTTT.

In this sample, this clone turned up once. The chain couples TRBV7-8 to TRBJ2-7; TRBD2 matches at 7 bases. J lost 4 bases, V lost 1 base, and 1 base had no gene match. There are 13 residues in the CDR3. Looked up from germline, CDR1 is SGHVS and CDR2 is FQNEAQ. The CDR3 region is CASSLEAGYEQYF. The CDR3, as DNA: TGTGCCAGCAGCTTAGAAGCGGGGTACGAGCAGTACTTC.

The chain recombines TRBV18 with TRBJ2-6; D possibly corresponds to TRBD1 (5 bases). CDR1 is KGHSH and CDR2 is LQKENI in the germline V gene. The length of the CDR3 is 17 residues. Trimming removed 3 bases from V and 0 bases from J, with 12 bases in between. As DNA, the CDR3 is TGTGCCAGCTCACCGACAGCCACCTTCTCTGGGGCCAACGTCCTGACTTTC. As protein: CASSPTATFSGANVLTF.

The chain couples TRBV7-3 to TRBJ1-1, with D possibly being TRBD1 (5 bases). Germline V lookup: CDR1 SGHTA, CDR2 FQGTGA. This CDR3 is 15 amino acids long. Trimming took off 2 bases at V and 1 base at J, with 11 bases between the two ends. CDR3 amino acids: CASSLDRGPNTEAFF. The DNA for the CDR3 is TGTGCCAGCAGCTTAGACAGAGGCCCGAACACTGAAGCTTTCTTT.

V and J are TRBV5-1 and TRBJ2-3; TRBD2 matches at 13 bases. Germline V gene sequence: CDR1 SGHRS, CDR2 YFSETQ. V lost 4 bases and J lost 8; bases outside the gene matches: 10. This CDR3 is built from 16 residues. The CDR3 region is CASSPGLAGASGTQYF. The CDR3 bases are TGCGCCAGCAGCCCCGGACTAGCGGGAGCATCGGGTACGCAGTATTTT.

The CDR3 protein is CASSFGRGLYQPQHF. CDR3 DNA: TGTGCCAGCAGTTTCGGCAGGGGGCTTTATCAGCCCCAGCATTTT. This sequence joins TRBV28 and TRBJ1-5; 8 bases are a match to TRBD1. V shed 3 bases and J 5 bases; nucleotides not matched to a gene: 6. The CDR3 loop spans 15 amino acids. Germline assignment: CDR1 MDHEN and CDR2 SYDVKM.

The genes are TRBV27 and TRBJ1-5; a weak D match, TRBD1 (5 bases). This CDR3 contains 13 residues. V was clipped by 5 bases and J by 6 bases, with 11 bases between them. Per germline, CDR1 MNHEY and CDR2 SMNVEV (reference sequence). CDR3: CASSQEGSQPQHF. In nucleotides, the CDR3 is TGTGCCAGCAGTCAGGAGGGGAGTCAGCCCCAGCATTTT.

This clone showed up just once. V is TRBV6-5 and J is TRBJ2-7; 9 nucleotides match TRBD2. There are 16 residues in the CDR3. The V and J ends lost 2 bases and 2 bases, in that order; junction bases with no gene match: 7. Germline CDR1 and CDR2: MNHEY and SVGAGI. The CDR3 DNA reads TGTGCCAGCAGTTACAAATTAGCGGGAGCTCCCTACGAGCAGTACTTC. Translation gives CASSYKLAGAPYEQYF.

In nucleotides, the CDR3 is TGTGCCAGCAGCCCCGCCCAGGGTCAGCCCCAGCATTTT. Translated, it gives CASSPAQGQPQHF. The J gene is TRBJ1-5, the V gene TRBV11-1; weak D call: TRBD1 (5 bases). The CDR3 is 13 residues long. The V end was cut by 5 bases, the J end by 6 bases, with 11 bases between. The germline V gene encodes CDR1 SGHAT and CDR2 FQDESV (reference sequence). Filled out from reference TRBV11-1 and TRBJ1-5, the complete variable domain reads EAEVAQSPRYKITEKSQAVAFWCDPISGHATLYWYRQILGQGPELLVQFQDESVVDDSQLPKDRFSAERLKGVDSTLKIQPAELGDSAMYLCASSPAQGQPQHFGDGTRLSIL.

The chain recombines TRBV4-2 with TRBJ2-3, with TRBD2 matching over 8 bases. With 0 bases clipped from V and 4 bases from J, the junction kept 6 bases outside the gene matches. Germline values: CDR1 LGHNA, CDR2 YNFKEQ. The CDR3 length is 16 residues. As DNA, the CDR3 is TGTGCCAGCAGCCAAGATCCAGCGGGAGCGGCAGATACGCAGTATTTT. It is translated as CASSQDPAGAADTQYF.

V usage is TRBV7-9 and J usage is TRBJ2-1; 12 bases line up with TRBD2. The CDR3 has 14 amino acids. Trimming took 5 bases from V and 8 from J; bases not matched to a gene: 4. Germline V CDR1 and CDR2: SEHNR, FQNEAQ (reference sequence). The CDR3, as DNA: TGTGCCAGCAGCCCTAGCGGGGGGGCCGATGAGCAGTTCTTC. The encoded protein is CASSPSGGADEQFF.

The V call is TRBV5-8, the J call TRBJ1-5; a weak D match, TRBD1 (5 bases). V was shortened by 2 bases and J by 6 bases, with 21 bases between the two germline ends. This CDR3 has 17 residues. Germline CDR1 SGHTS, CDR2 YDEGEE. CDR3: CASSLSPRWGGTQPQHF. The DNA for the CDR3 is TGTGCCAGCAGCTTAAGCCCTCGTTGGGGGGGAACTCAGCCCCAGCATTTT. Supplemented by reference TRBV5-8 and TRBJ1-5, the full variable domain reads EAGVTQSPTHLIKTRGQQATLRCSPISGHTSVYWYQQALGLGLQFLLWYDEGEERNRGNFPPRFSGRQFPNYSSELNVNALELEDSALYLCASSLSPRWGGTQPQHFGDGTRLSIL.

This clone was found a few times. The chain recombines TRBV13 with TRBJ1-5, with D possibly matching TRBD1 (5 bases). CDR1 and CDR2 (germline): PRHDT, FYEKMQ (reference sequence). The CDR3 sequence is 13 residues long. V lost 1 base to trimming and J lost 7 bases, with 8 bases between them. The CDR3 spells CASSLAGQQPQHF. As DNA, the CDR3 is TGTGCCAGCAGCTTAGCAGGGCAACAGCCCCAGCATTTT.

Points on this clone: An end of the junction differs from the germline gene, which may be a read error. The V call is TRBV7-7, the J call TRBJ2-5, with D tentatively TRBD2 (8 bases). The germline V gene has CDR1 SSHAT and CDR2 FNYEAQ (reference sequence). The CDR3 has 14 amino acids. This CDR3 is CASSLAGQKETQYF. CDR3 DNA sequence: TGTGCTAGCAGCTTAGCGGGACAGAAAGAGACCCAGTACTTC.

J is TRBJ1-1 and V is TRBV2; no definite D call. The CDR3 loop spans 12 amino acids. CDR1 and CDR2 (germline): SNHLY, FYNNEI. The V end was cut by 5 bases, the J end by 4 bases, with 8 bases between. The CDR3: CASSFRGTEAFF. In DNA form, the CDR3 reads TGTGCCAGCAGTTTCCGGGGCACTGAAGCTTTCTTT.

This chain joins TRBV19 and TRBJ1-1; no clear D gene. Trimming took off 6 bases at V and 7 bases at J, with 12 bases between the two ends. Germline V gene lookup returns CDR1 LNHDA and CDR2 SQIVND (reference sequence). This CDR3 comprises 12 residues. Here the CDR3 reads CASRFPLGEAFF. The CDR3 DNA reads as TGTGCCAGTAGATTCCCCCTAGGTGAAGCTTTCTTT.

This clone has a single count. The V and J genes are TRBV19 and TRBJ2-5; TRBD2 matches 12 bases. Trimming at V came to 6 bases and at J to 2 bases, leaving 4 bases not matched to a gene. The germline gives CDR1 LNHDA, CDR2 SQIVND (reference sequence). This CDR3 is built from 15 residues. The CDR3 region is CASRRLAGDQETQYF. The CDR3 DNA sequence: TGTGCCAGTAGGCGACTAGCGGGGGATCAAGAGACCCAGTACTTC.

The gene calls are TRBV7-8 and TRBJ2-1; the match to TRBD2 covers 7 bases. Germline V gene data show CDR1 as SGHVS and CDR2 as FQNEAQ. V trimming: 5 bases; J trimming: 6 bases; junction bases outside the gene matches: 10. The CDR3 loop spans 15 amino acids. CDR3 residues: CASSESGADSNEQFF. CDR3 DNA: TGTGCCAGCAGCGAGAGCGGGGCGGACTCCAATGAGCAGTTCTTC.